These 22 T cell receptor beta chains came from one sample sequenced in a study of blood T cell repertoires in COVID-19. Sequenced by immunoSEQ multiplex PCR; TCRdb stores in-frame clones only, minus some. Here the sample spans about 120,000 clones, just under 80% being singletons. The specimen sequenced was peripheral blood. The receptors stem from a man aged 60-69 years with active or convalescent COVID-19.

The rearrangement uses TRBV20-1 and TRBJ2-7; D perhaps matches TRBD2 (6 bases). V gave up 5 bases and J gave up 4 bases, with 9 bases separating them. The germline CDR1 and CDR2 sequences are DFQATT and SNEGSKA (reference sequence). This CDR3 spans 11 amino acids. The CDR3 loop reads CSAGTSYEQYF. In DNA, the CDR3 is TGCAGTGCTGGGACTTCGTACGAGCAGTACTTC.

The DNA for the CDR3 is TGTGCCAGCAGTCGGAGCGGCAGCGGTGAAAAACTGTTTTTT. Translation gives CASSRSGSGEKLFF. The chain links TRBV27 to TRBJ1-4; D is unresolved. The CDR3 contains 14 residues. The germline gives CDR1 MNHEY, CDR2 SMNVEV (reference sequence). V gave up 5 bases and J gave up 7 bases, with 14 bases separating them.

This clone was recorded only once. This chain uses TRBV10-3 with TRBJ1-2, with 8 bases matching TRBD1. The junction had 10 bases not matched to a gene; V was cut back by 7 bases and J by 3 bases. Germline V gene lookup returns CDR1 ENHRY and CDR2 SYGVKD. The length of the CDR3 is 15 residues. CDR3 loop: CAINRGGQGDYGYTF. CDR3 in DNA: TGTGCCATCAATCGTGGTGGACAGGGCGACTATGGCTACACCTTC.

A single count supports this clone. This sequence joins TRBV10-3 and TRBJ2-1, with TRBD1 as a possible D gene (5 bases). Germline values: CDR1 ENHRY, CDR2 SYGVKD. The ends were cut back, 4 bases at V and 6 bases at J, with 13 bases in the middle. This CDR3 spans 14 amino acids. The CDR3 loop is CAISVGATVNEQFF. The CDR3 nucleotides read TGTGCCATCAGTGTAGGGGCCACGGTCAATGAGCAGTTCTTC.

The gene calls are TRBV7-2 and TRBJ1-2; 9 bases are shared with TRBD1. V shed 2 bases, J shed 4 bases, and the junction held 11 bases outside the gene matches. CDR1 SGHTA and CDR2 FQGNSA come from the germline V gene. This CDR3 has 17 residues. The CDR3 sequence is CASSLQSGQGGGYGYTF. DNA for the CDR3: TGTGCCAGCAGCTTACAATCGGGACAGGGCGGAGGCTATGGCTACACCTTC. The full variable domain, its missing parts supplied by reference TRBV7-2 and TRBJ1-2, is GAGVSQSPSNKVTEKGKDVELRCDPISGHTALYWYRQSLGQGLEFLIYFQGNSAPDKSGLPSDRFSAERTGGSVSTLTIQRTQQEDSAVYLCASSLQSGQGGGYGYTFGSGTRLTVV.

This chain connects TRBV29-1 to TRBJ2-3; the D is unclear. The CDR3 sequence is 14 residues long. Germline V CDR1 and CDR2: SQVTM, ANQGSEA. The V gene lost 2 bases and the J gene lost 5 bases, with 14 bases spanning the gap. The DNA for the CDR3 is TGCAGCGTTGAATTTGGGCCCCAGAGAGATACGCAGTATTTT. Translation: CSVEFGPQRDTQYF.

CDR3 in DNA: TGTGCCAGTAGCCCGATCGAACGGGAGACTGAAGCTTTCTTT. It codes for CASSPIERETEAFF. V and J are TRBV19 and TRBJ1-1; D is uncertain. This CDR3 has 14 amino acids. V dropped 6 bases and J dropped 5 bases, with 16 bases sitting between them. Germline CDR1 is LNHDA and CDR2 is SQIVND (reference sequence). The full variable domain, rest sourced from reference TRBV19 and TRBJ1-1, is DGGITQSPKYLFRKEGQNVTLSCEQNLNHDAMYWYRQDPGQGLRLIYYSQIVNDFQKGDIAEGYSVSREKKESFPLTVTSAQKNPTAFYLCASSPIERETEAFFGQGTRLTVV.

The chain combines TRBV19 with TRBJ2-4; 7 nucleotides match TRBD2. There are 16 residues in the CDR3. The V gene's germline CDR1 is LNHDA and CDR2 SQIVND (reference sequence). After removal of 4 bases from V and 3 bases from J, the junction contained 9 bases not matched to a gene. The CDR3 DNA is TGTGCCAGTAGTACACTCAGGGCTAGCGGCAAAAACATTCAGTACTTC. It specifies CASSTLRASGKNIQYF.

The genes are TRBV7-9 and TRBJ2-1; 10 bases fit TRBD2. The germline CDR1 and CDR2 sequences are SEHNR and FQNEAQ (reference sequence). This CDR3 is 15 amino acids long. Germline trimming cut 4 bases from V and 8 bases from J; bases unmatched to any gene: 8. CDR3: CASSSASGRAYEQFF. The CDR3 nucleotides are TGTGCCAGCAGCTCCGCGAGCGGGAGGGCCTATGAGCAGTTCTTC.

A single count supports this clone. This chain links TRBV29-1 with TRBJ2-1, with TRBD1 matching over 9 bases. Germline V lookup: CDR1 SQVTM, CDR2 ANQGSEA. Trimming cost V 7 bases and J 7 bases; bases outside gene matches: 11. There are 14 residues in the CDR3. CDR3 sequence: CSGSGTGNWNEQFF. As DNA, the CDR3 is TGCAGCGGGTCCGGGACAGGGAATTGGAATGAGCAGTTCTTC.

The chain has TRBV4-3 and TRBJ2-3; D not certain. Trimming cost V 0 bases and J 0 bases, with 10 bases left between them. The CDR3 runs to 16 residues. Germline values: CDR1 LGHNA, CDR2 YSLEER. The CDR3 loop is CASSQEPTPSTDTQYF. The CDR3 DNA reads TGCGCCAGCAGCCAAGAGCCCACACCAAGCACAGATACGCAGTATTTT.

This chain links TRBV19 with TRBJ1-5, with 7 bases fitting TRBD1. Germline V gives CDR1 LNHDA, CDR2 SQIVND (reference sequence). This CDR3 spans 17 amino acids. V shed 1 base, J shed 5 bases, and the junction held 11 bases outside the gene matches. DNA of the CDR3: TGTGCCAGTAGTATAGCCCGGGACAGCTGGGGTGATCAGCCCCAGCATTTT. This codes for CASSIARDSWGDQPQHF.

The chain links TRBV18 to TRBJ1-1; a possible D gene is TRBD1 (5 bases). The CDR3 covers 15 residues. Trimming took 2 bases from V and 1 from J, leaving 11 bases between them. Germline V gene sequence: CDR1 KGHSH, CDR2 LQKENI. The chain's CDR3 is CASSPLVTENTEAFF. DNA for the CDR3: TGTGCCAGCTCACCATTGGTGACAGAGAACACTGAAGCTTTCTTT.

The V and J genes are TRBV18 and TRBJ2-3; D might be TRBD2 (6 bases). The CDR3 loop spans 14 amino acids. Germline CDR1 KGHSH, CDR2 LQKENI. V lost 5 bases and J 4 bases, leaving 13 bases between the germline ends. CDR3 coding DNA: TGTGCCAGCTCATCGTTCCGGGGGTCAGATACGCAGTATTTT. Its protein product is CASSSFRGSDTQYF.

The rearrangement links TRBV19 to TRBJ2-6; 8 positions match TRBD1. CDR3 length: 16 residues. V lost 5 bases, J lost 3 bases, and 6 bases stayed unmatched. CDR1 LNHDA and CDR2 SQIVND come from the germline V gene (reference sequence). CDR3 amino acids: CASSPRRGLGANVLTF. CDR3 DNA sequence: TGTGCCAGTAGTCCTCGCAGGGGGCTTGGGGCCAACGTCCTGACTTTC. The whole variable domain, filled in from reference TRBV19 and TRBJ2-6, reads DGGITQSPKYLFRKEGQNVTLSCEQNLNHDAMYWYRQDPGQGLRLIYYSQIVNDFQKGDIAEGYSVSREKKESFPLTVTSAQKNPTAFYLCASSPRRGLGANVLTFGAGSRLTVL.

This clone was observed a few times. The CDR3 reads CASSQVREGYNEQFF. The CDR3 nucleotides are TGCGCCAGCAGCCAAGTTCGGGAGGGGTACAATGAGCAGTTCTTC. The V gene is TRBV4-1, the J gene TRBJ2-1; TRBD2 aligns across 8 bases. Germline lookup yields CDR1 MGHRA and CDR2 YSYEKL. CDR3 length: 15 residues. With V trimmed by 1 base and J by 4 bases, 3 bases remained unmatched.

The rearrangement joins TRBV6-1 to TRBJ1-5; 11 bases map to TRBD1. V shed 3 bases, J shed 6 bases, and the junction held 7 bases outside the gene matches. CDR1 is MNHNS and CDR2 is SASEGT in the germline V gene. CDR3 length: 16 residues. The CDR3 spells CASSDRDRGFAQPQHF. For the CDR3, the DNA is TGTGCCAGCAGTGATCGGGACAGGGGGTTTGCTCAGCCCCAGCATTTT.

The chain links TRBV5-1 to TRBJ2-1; the match to TRBD2 covers 7 bases. The J segment lost 5 bases and the V segment lost 6 bases, leaving 11 bases of the junction unmatched. CDR3 length: 15 residues. CDR1 is SGHRS and CDR2 is YFSETQ in the germline V gene. CDR3 coding DNA: TGCGCCAGCAATTGGGGAGGGAGTGCCCACAATGAGCAGTTCTTC. This sequence encodes CASNWGGSAHNEQFF.

The V and J genes are TRBV28 and TRBJ1-5; a possible D gene is TRBD1 (5 bases). This CDR3 spans 15 amino acids. The germline V gene encodes CDR1 MDHEN and CDR2 SYDVKM. Trimming removed 5 bases from V and 4 bases from J, with 15 bases in between. The CDR3 reads CASSPSGPGNQPQHF. The DNA of the CDR3 is TGTGCCAGCAGTCCCTCCGGGCCAGGGAATCAGCCCCAGCATTTT.

The chain combines TRBV4-3 with TRBJ2-1; no definite D call. The V end lost 1 base, the J end lost 0 bases, and 7 bases lay between the germline ends. Germline CDR1 is LGHNA and CDR2 is YSLEER. The CDR3 length is 15 residues. In nucleotides, the CDR3 is TGCGCCAGCAGCCAAGGCCACGGCTCCTACAATGAGCAGTTCTTC. This gives the protein CASSQGHGSYNEQFF.

CDR3 DNA sequence: TGTGCCACCCATGGAGATTCACCCCTCCACTTT. Protein: CATHGDSPLHF. This chain uses TRBV28 with TRBJ1-6; D remains unclear. The CDR3 length is 11 residues. Trimming removed 10 bases from V and 8 bases from J, with 9 bases in between. From germline, CDR1 is MDHEN and CDR2 SYDVKM. The complete variable domain, with remaining parts taken from reference TRBV28 and TRBJ1-6, reads DVKVTQSSRYLVKRTGEKVFLECVQDMDHENMFWYRQDPGLGLRLIYFSYDVKMKEKGDIPEGYSVSREKKERFSLILESASTNQTSMYLCATHGDSPLHFGNGTRLTVT.

The rearrangement uses TRBV15 and TRBJ2-1; 10 bases agree with TRBD2. The CDR3 covers 15 residues. Trimming cost V 9 bases and J 7 bases; bases outside gene matches: 12. In germline, CDR1 is LNHNV, CDR2 YYDKDF (reference sequence). The CDR3 loop is CATLPTSGKLNEQFF. The DNA of the CDR3 is TGTGCCACTCTGCCCACTAGCGGGAAATTGAATGAGCAGTTCTTC.